A single sample gave rise to the 19 T cell receptor beta chains below, sequenced in a study of shared clonotypes between healthy human individuals. Generated by immunoSEQ multiplex PCR, the TCRdb table keeps only in-frame clones and is missing some. Seen here are 800,000 to 1,200,000 clones, 78% observed once, and the top ten hold 0.4% to 0.55%. The sequencing sample was made of memory CD4+ T cells from PBMCs. Subset denoted: CD45RA-negative fraction. Receptors originate from a man aged 18 to 30 in good health. Some clones in this sample may be carry-over from other donors' samples.

The genes are TRBV25-1 and TRBJ2-6; unclear D gene. V was cut by 9 bases and J by 4 bases, with 10 bases left in between. The CDR3 length is 13 residues. Germline-derived CDR1 and CDR2 are MGHDK and SYGVNS. CDR3 nucleotides: TGTGCCAGTATGGGTCCGGGGGCCAACGTCCTGACTTTC. Protein sequence: CASMGPGANVLTF.

This chain uses TRBV11-1 with TRBJ2-7; D is perhaps TRBD2 (5 bases). With 7 bases removed from V and 4 bases from J, the gap between germline ends came to 20 bases. From germline, CDR1 is SGHAT and CDR2 FQDESV (reference sequence). The CDR3 covers 15 residues. The CDR3 here is CASNLGGRANYEQYF. The CDR3 DNA reads TGTGCCAGCAACCTTGGAGGCCGGGCCAATTACGAGCAGTACTTC.

The V call is TRBV18, the J call TRBJ1-1; D remains ambiguous. The germline V gene has CDR1 KGHSH and CDR2 LQKENI. V dropped 2 bases and J dropped 2 bases, with 6 bases sitting between them. This CDR3 region has 13 residues. CDR3 coding DNA: TGTGCCAGCTCACCAGACATCAACACTGAAGCTTTCTTT. This gives the protein CASSPDINTEAFF.

The chain carries TRBV5-1 and TRBJ2-3; D possibly corresponds to TRBD1 (5 bases). The ends were cut back, 5 bases at V and 1 base at J, with 14 bases in the middle. The CDR3 loop spans 15 amino acids. The germline V gene encodes CDR1 SGHRS and CDR2 YFSETQ. As DNA, the CDR3 is TGCGCCAGCAGGCTCAGGGTTTCTGGCACAGATACGCAGTATTTT. Translation gives CASRLRVSGTDTQYF.

This chain uses TRBV28 with TRBJ1-4; no firm D call. V lost 3 bases and J lost 5, with 10 bases in between. Per germline, CDR1 MDHEN and CDR2 SYDVKM. This CDR3 has 14 residues. Here the CDR3 reads CASSFWPVNEKLFF. In DNA form, the CDR3 reads TGTGCCAGCAGTTTCTGGCCTGTGAATGAAAAACTGTTTTTT. Using reference TRBV28 and TRBJ1-4 for the parts outside the CDR3, the full variable domain is DVKVTQSSRYLVKRTGEKVFLECVQDMDHENMFWYRQDPGLGLRLIYFSYDVKMKEKGDIPEGYSVSREKKERFSLILESASTNQTSMYLCASSFWPVNEKLFFGSGTQLSVL.

The chain joins TRBV2 to TRBJ2-4; possible D gene TRBD1, 6 bases. Trimming took off 6 bases at V and 3 bases at J, with 21 bases between the two ends. The CDR3 is made up of 17 amino acids. Germline V gives CDR1 SNHLY, CDR2 FYNNEI. The CDR3 DNA is TGTGCCAGCAGAATACAGGGAGCGAGTAGTGGCAAAAACATTCAGTACTTC. This encodes CASRIQGASSGKNIQYF.

This chain joins TRBV9 and TRBJ2-3; D is tentatively TRBD1 or TRBD2 (5 bases each). Trimming took off 3 bases at V and 8 bases at J, with 16 bases between the two ends. The CDR3 loop spans 14 amino acids. The germline V gene has CDR1 SGDLS and CDR2 YYNGEE. CDR3 region: CASSEGSSKGTQYF. The DNA of the CDR3 is TGTGCCAGCAGCGAGGGGAGTTCTAAGGGTACGCAGTATTTT. Supplemented by reference TRBV9 and TRBJ2-3, the full variable domain reads DSGVTQTPKHLITATGQRVTLRCSPRSGDLSVYWYQQSLDQGLQFLIQYYNGEERAKGNILERFSAQQFPDLHSELNLSSLELGDSALYFCASSEGSSKGTQYFGPGTRLTVL.

The chain has TRBV7-9 and TRBJ2-3, with D hard to call. This CDR3 is built from 14 residues. Deletions cut 11 bases from V and 0 bases from J, with 15 bases between. CDR1 and CDR2 (germline): SEHNR, FQNEAQ (reference sequence). In DNA, the CDR3 is TGTGCCGCAACGGTGGGAACTAGCACAGATACGCAGTATTTT. This codes for CAATVGTSTDTQYF.

The chain has TRBV7-9 and TRBJ1-2, with unresolved D. Per the germline V gene, CDR1 is SEHNR and CDR2 is FQNEAQ (reference sequence). The germline V and J ends were trimmed by 3 bases and 2 bases, with 7 bases remaining between them. This CDR3 region has 13 residues. CDR3 sequence reads: CASSLPENYGYTF. The CDR3 DNA follows: TGTGCCAGCAGCTTGCCGGAGAACTATGGCTACACCTTC. The full variable domain, in which reference TRBV7-9 and TRBJ1-2 provide the parts outside the CDR3, is DTGVSQNPRHKITKRGQNVTFRCDPISEHNRLYWYRQTLGQGPEFLTYFQNEAQLEKSRLLSDRFSAERPKGSFSTLEIQRTEQGDSAMYLCASSLPENYGYTFGSGTRLTVV.

About this clone itself: This same CDR3 is encoded by further DNA sequences in the sample. The J gene is TRBJ2-7, the V gene TRBV30; tentatively, D is TRBD2 (6 bases). Trimming removed 0 bases from V and 0 bases from J, with 12 bases in between. CDR3 size: 15 residues. Germline V CDR1 and CDR2: GTSNPN, SVGIG (reference sequence). The chain's CDR3 is CAWSVGWGLSYEQYF. In DNA, the CDR3 is TGTGCCTGGAGTGTAGGGTGGGGACTCTCCTACGAGCAGTACTTC.

A few counts support this clone. The rearrangement links TRBV6-4 to TRBJ2-3; 10 nucleotides align to TRBD2. Per the germline V gene, CDR1 is MRHNA and CDR2 is SNTAGT. The ends lost 8 bases at V and 6 bases at J; junction bases unmatched: 14. This CDR3 is built from 16 residues. CDR3 protein: CASRRSASGSMDTQYF. Here the CDR3 DNA reads TGTGCCAGCCGTAGAAGTGCTAGCGGGAGTATGGATACGCAGTATTTT.

The table lists this clone with a few counts. This chain connects TRBV2 to TRBJ1-2; D uncertain. The CDR3 runs 11 residues. With 11 bases removed from V and 4 bases from J, the gap between germline ends came to 11 bases. The germline gives CDR1 SNHLY, CDR2 FYNNEI. The CDR3 DNA reads as TGTGCCGAAACTACCTTCTATGGCTACACCTTC. Translated, it gives CAETTFYGYTF.

The chain recombines TRBV7-6 with TRBJ2-1; TRBD2 aligns across 9 bases. V shed 5 bases, J shed 0 bases, and the junction held 8 bases outside the gene matches. Germline lookup yields CDR1 SGHVS and CDR2 FNYEAQ. The CDR3 consists of 17 residues. This CDR3 is CASSITSGSSSYNEQFF. The CDR3 DNA follows: TGTGCCAGCAGCATTACTAGCGGGTCCAGCTCCTACAATGAGCAGTTCTTC.

The DNA for the CDR3 is TGTGCGGCCGGGGTTGGGACAGGGAGGGGAGAGACCCAGTACTTC. It encodes CAAGVGTGRGETQYF. The chain recombines TRBV30 with TRBJ2-5; 9 bases line up with TRBD1. The CDR3 extends over 15 amino acids. Germline V gene data show CDR1 as GTSNPN and CDR2 as SVGIG (reference sequence).

CDR3 in DNA: TGTGCCAGCAGTGGACAGGGTATCGGAAGTCAGCCCCAGCATTTT. Residues: CASSGQGIGSQPQHF. This chain links TRBV2 with TRBJ1-5, with TRBD1 matching 7 bases. The CDR3 sequence is 15 residues long. The trim removed 4 bases at V and 6 bases at J, leaving 9 bases unmatched. Per germline, CDR1 SNHLY and CDR2 FYNNEI.

The DNA for the CDR3 is TGTGCCAGCAGTTACTCGAGGGGGGGGGAGACCCAGTACTTC. Translating it yields CASSYSRGGETQYF. The chain is built from TRBV6-6 and TRBJ2-5; D perhaps matches TRBD2 (7 bases). V was clipped by 0 bases and J by 5 bases, with 10 bases between them. There are 14 residues in the CDR3. CDR1 and CDR2 (germline): MNHNY, SVGAGI (reference sequence).

Concerning this clone: Other DNA sequences in the sample encode the same CDR3. This chain uses TRBV5-1 with TRBJ2-5; possible D gene TRBD1, 6 bases. Per the germline V gene, CDR1 is SGHRS and CDR2 is YFSETQ. Trimming cost V 4 bases and J 5 bases, with 12 bases left between them. The CDR3 runs to 13 residues. The CDR3 coding sequence is TGCGCCAGCAGCATACAGGGAGCTGAGACCCAGTACTTC. It encodes CASSIQGAETQYF.

The CDR3 sequence is CASNRQGGYEQYF. CDR3 sequence (DNA): TGTGCCAGCAATAGACAGGGCGGCTACGAGCAGTACTTC. This chain links TRBV6-5 with TRBJ2-7; 7 bases map to TRBD1. Germline V lookup: CDR1 MNHEY, CDR2 SVGAGI. The trim removed 7 bases at V and 3 bases at J, leaving 6 bases unmatched. This CDR3 has 13 amino acids.

This chain connects TRBV5-1 to TRBJ2-7, with D possibly being TRBD1 (6 bases). Trimming cost V 3 bases and J 0 bases, with 10 bases left between them. Per the germline V gene, CDR1 is SGHRS and CDR2 is YFSETQ. The CDR3 totals 14 residues. This chain's CDR3 is CASSSGESSYEQYF. DNA of the CDR3: TGCGCCAGCAGCTCAGGGGAGAGCTCCTACGAGCAGTACTTC.